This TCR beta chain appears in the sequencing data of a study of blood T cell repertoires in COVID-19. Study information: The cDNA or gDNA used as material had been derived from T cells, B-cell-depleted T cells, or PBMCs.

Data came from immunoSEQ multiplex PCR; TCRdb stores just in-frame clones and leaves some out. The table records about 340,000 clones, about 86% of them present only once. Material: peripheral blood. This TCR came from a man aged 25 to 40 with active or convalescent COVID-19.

CDR3 in amino acids: CASSPSRPGHEKLFF. CDR3 in DNA: TGTGCCAGCAGCCCCTCGCGCCCAGGGCACGAAAAACTGTTTTTT. The rearrangement links TRBV7-2 to TRBJ1-4, with D possibly matching TRBD1 (5 bases). The CDR3 runs 15 residues. CDR1 is SGHTA and CDR2 is FQGNSA in the germline V gene. Between the trimmed V and J ends, which lost 5 bases and 8 bases, there was a span of 18 bases.